The text below deals with one TCR beta chain. This entry belongs to a study of radiation and T cells in renal cell carcinoma. Time point specified: baseline pretreatment blood. Treatment reported: 15 Gy SBRT to primary tumor, nephrectomy 4 weeks later. The CDR3 length is 15 residues. CDR1 is SGHTA, CDR2 FQGNSA, per germline. V was pared by 6 bases and J by 3 bases, with 7 bases of the junction left unmatched. TCRdb keeps only in-frame clones here, not all; method: immunoSEQ multiplex PCR. The sample gives approximately 120,000 clones, approximately 78% of which show up once; about 3% is in the top ten.

Sample: blood, taken from a patient whose treatment included radiotherapy and nephrectomy. This rearrangement joins TRBV7-2 to TRBJ1-4, with 7 bases that match TRBD1. The origin of this receptor is a woman in her fifties or sixties with renal cell carcinoma. This CDR3 is CASRETGAANEKLFF. The CDR3 DNA sequence: TGTGCCAGCAGGGAAACAGGGGCGGCTAATGAAAAACTGTTTTTT.